Below are 15 T cell receptor beta chains sequenced from a single sample in a study of vaccination and CD4 T cells after COVID-19. Sequencing of DNA taken from cultured CD4+ T cells relied on the Oncomine TCR Beta short-read assay. TCRdb reprocessed the PCR reads via MiXCR and lists one record per CDR3 protein. The table includes some 21,000 distinct CDR3 sequences, roughly 46% detected once. What these receptors recognize is not known. The time point was: late sampling 161 to 241 days after vaccination in a few convalescent patients. Treatment given: approximately nine-day PBMC culture with coronavirus spike peptide pools or control peptides (ViraFEST assay). The sample here was CD4+ T cells from blood, cultured in vitro, taken about 7 months after SARS-CoV-2 vaccination. Every receptor here comes from a human donor who had recovered from COVID-19.

This clonotype showed up just once. This chain links TRBV4-1 with TRBJ2-5; D possibly uses TRBD1 or TRBD2 (5 bases each). The CDR3 consists of 15 residues. The germline gives CDR1 MGHRA, CDR2 YSYEKL. V dropped 3 bases and J dropped 2 bases, with 13 bases sitting between them. DNA of the CDR3: TGCGCCAGCAGCCAGGGACGGGCCTCACAAGAGACCCAGTACTTC. Translating gives CASSQGRASQETQYF.

This clonotype is a singleton in its sample. The chain employs TRBV7-2 and TRBJ2-7; TRBD2 matches 8 bases. The CDR3 sequence is 14 residues long. J lost 2 bases, V lost 6 bases, and 6 bases had no gene match. Per the germline V gene, CDR1 is SGHTA and CDR2 is FQGNSA. DNA of the CDR3: TGTGCCAGCAGGGTAGCGGGACACCCCTACGAGCAGTACTTC. Encoded protein: CASRVAGHPYEQYF.

This clonotype was seen only a few times. This chain connects TRBV20-1 to TRBJ1-1; D remains ambiguous. V lost 3 bases and J 1 base, leaving 3 bases between the germline ends. The CDR3 has 11 amino acids. Germline CDR1 DFQATT, CDR2 SNEGSKA (reference sequence). The CDR3 coding sequence is TGCAGTGCTAGTTCGAACACTGAAGCTTTCTTT. Its translation is CSASSNTEAFF.

The rearrangement links TRBV25-1 to TRBJ1-5, with 7 bases matching TRBD1. J gave up 0 bases and V 3 bases, and 5 bases lay outside the gene matches. Germline V gene sequence: CDR1 MGHDK, CDR2 SYGVNS. This CDR3 region has 16 residues. CDR3 sequence reads: CASSDSQGYSNQPQHF. CDR3 DNA: TGTGCCAGCAGTGATTCACAGGGGTATAGCAATCAGCCCCAGCATTTT. Supplemented by reference TRBV25-1 and TRBJ1-5, the full variable domain reads EADIYQTPRYLVIGTGKKITLECSQTMGHDKMYWYQQDPGMELHLIHYSYGVNSTEKGDLSSESTVSRIRTEHFPLTLESARPSHTSQYLCASSDSQGYSNQPQHFGDGTRLSIL.

This clonotype was counted between two and nine times. The genes are TRBV20-1 and TRBJ2-7; a weak D match, TRBD1 (6 bases). The V end lost 2 bases, the J end lost 4 bases, and 15 bases lay between the germline ends. Germline CDR1 reads DFQATT; CDR2 reads SNEGSKA (reference sequence). CDR3 length: 14 residues. DNA for the CDR3: TGCAGTGCTAGATGGTCCCAGCAGGGGTACGAGCAGTACTTC. Amino acid sequence: CSARWSQQGYEQYF.

The rearrangement uses TRBV19 and TRBJ1-5; D is possibly TRBD1 (5 bases). V lost 6 bases, J lost 2 bases, and 14 bases lay in between. CDR3 length equals 15 residues. Germline CDR1 LNHDA, CDR2 SQIVND (reference sequence). The CDR3 DNA is TGTGCCAGTAGCGCACCTGGGGGACGCAATCAGCCCCAGCATTTT. Encoded protein: CASSAPGGRNQPQHF. Combining the CDR3 with reference TRBV19 and TRBJ1-5 gives the whole variable domain DGGITQSPKYLFRKEGQNVTLSCEQNLNHDAMYWYRQDPGQGLRLIYYSQIVNDFQKGDIAEGYSVSREKKESFPLTVTSAQKNPTAFYLCASSAPGGRNQPQHFGDGTRLSIL.

This clonotype was recorded a few times. This chain uses TRBV11-3 with TRBJ1-1, with 7 nucleotides matching TRBD1. V lost 5 bases to trimming and J lost 1 base; unmatched junction nucleotides: 10. The CDR3 consists of 16 residues. CDR1 SGHNT and CDR2 YENEEA come from the germline V gene. CDR3 nucleotides: TGTGCCAGCAGCCCAGGCGGTCACAGGGGGAACACTGAAGCTTTCTTT. Protein product: CASSPGGHRGNTEAFF.

This clonotype has just a few counts. The chain recombines TRBV5-8 with TRBJ1-6; 8 nucleotides line up with TRBD1. CDR1 is SGHTS and CDR2 is YDEGEE in the germline V gene. Trimming cost V 2 bases and J 7 bases; bases outside gene matches: 5. The CDR3 consists of 15 residues. In DNA form, the CDR3 reads TGTGCCAGCAGCTTCCAGGGGGCTCGGAATTCACCCCTCCACTTT. Residues: CASSFQGARNSPLHF.

The chain couples TRBV20-1 to TRBJ2-7; TRBD2 matches at 13 bases. The germline gives CDR1 DFQATT, CDR2 SNEGSKA (reference sequence). The CDR3 has 15 residues. J gave up 0 bases and V 3 bases, and 2 bases lay outside the gene matches. CDR3 loop: CSASGTSGNSYEQYF. CDR3 DNA sequence: TGCAGTGCTAGTGGGACTAGCGGGAACTCCTACGAGCAGTACTTC.

This clonotype is deemed hyperexpanded. V gene TRBV6-1 combines with J gene TRBJ2-1; a possible D gene is TRBD1 (5 bases). V lost 8 bases to trimming and J lost 10 bases, with 15 bases between them. Germline lookup yields CDR1 MNHNS and CDR2 SASEGT. The CDR3 extends over 12 amino acids. DNA of the CDR3: TGTGCCAGCCATACTCAGGGTCTCGAGCAGTTCTTC. Translating it yields CASHTQGLEQFF.

This chain links TRBV20-1 with TRBJ2-2; 11 positions agree with TRBD2. V shed 1 base and J 0 bases; nucleotides not matched to a gene: 4. The germline V gene encodes CDR1 DFQATT and CDR2 SNEGSKA (reference sequence). This CDR3 contains 17 residues. The CDR3 sequence is CSARGLAGGANTGELFF. As DNA, the CDR3 is TGCAGTGCTAGAGGTCTAGCGGGGGGCGCGAACACCGGGGAGCTGTTTTTT.

This clonotype occurred a few times. CDR3 DNA sequence: TGTGCCAGCAGCTTAGGAGGGGCAATCAAGGGTGGCTACACCTTC. It encodes CASSLGGAIKGGYTF. The chain carries TRBV7-9 and TRBJ1-2; TRBD1 is a possible D gene (5 bases). This CDR3 has 15 amino acids. The germline V and J ends were trimmed by 1 base and 7 bases, with 16 bases remaining between them. Germline CDR1 SEHNR, CDR2 FQNEAQ (reference sequence).

This clonotype was observed a few times. This chain uses TRBV7-2 with TRBJ2-5; 8 bases map to TRBD2. V lost 6 bases, J lost 4 bases, and 7 bases stayed unmatched. CDR1 and CDR2 (germline): SGHTA, FQGNSA. This CDR3 is 14 amino acids long. The CDR3: CASRKSSGRETQYF. DNA for the CDR3: TGTGCCAGCAGGAAGAGCAGCGGGAGAGAGACCCAGTACTTC.

V gene TRBV7-2 combines with J gene TRBJ2-1; TRBD2 agrees at 12 bases. The germline gives CDR1 SGHTA, CDR2 FQGNSA. Germline trimming cut 7 bases from V and 6 bases from J; bases unmatched to any gene: 4. The CDR3 covers 14 residues. Here the CDR3 reads CASIQGLAGNEQFF. CDR3 coding DNA: TGTGCCAGCATCCAGGGACTAGCGGGCAATGAGCAGTTCTTC.

The gene calls are TRBV20-1 and TRBJ2-1; D uncertain. Germline V gene data show CDR1 as DFQATT and CDR2 as SNEGSKA (reference sequence). This CDR3 has 13 amino acids. V was cut by 5 bases and J by 7 bases, with 15 bases left in between. In nucleotides, the CDR3 is TGCAGTGCTCAAACTCCCCCTCTTAATGAGCAGTTCTTC. Translating it yields CSAQTPPLNEQFF.